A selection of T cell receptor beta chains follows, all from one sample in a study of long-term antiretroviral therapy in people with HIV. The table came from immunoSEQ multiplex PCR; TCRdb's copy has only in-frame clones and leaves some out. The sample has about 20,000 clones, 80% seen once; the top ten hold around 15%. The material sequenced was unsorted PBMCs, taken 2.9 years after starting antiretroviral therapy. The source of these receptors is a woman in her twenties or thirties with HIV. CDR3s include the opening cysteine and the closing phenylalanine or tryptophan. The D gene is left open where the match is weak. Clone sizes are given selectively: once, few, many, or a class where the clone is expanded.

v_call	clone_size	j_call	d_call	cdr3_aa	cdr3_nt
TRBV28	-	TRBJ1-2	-	CASSSLNAGYTF	TGTGCCAGCAGTTCCCTAAATGCTGGCTACACCTTC
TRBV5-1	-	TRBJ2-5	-	CASSLGDYAETQYF	TGCGCCAGCAGCTTGGGTGATTACGCAGAGACCCAGTACTTC
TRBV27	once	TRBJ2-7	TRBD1	CASSLGDRSYEQYF	TGTGCCAGCAGTTTGGGGGACAGGAGCTACGAGCAGTACTTC
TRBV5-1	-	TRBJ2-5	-	CASSLETGLTQYF	TGCGCCAGCAGCTTGGAGACAGGCCTGACCCAGTACTTC
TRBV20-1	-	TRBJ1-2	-	CSATPHYGYTF	TGCAGTGCTACACCCCACTATGGCTACACCTTC
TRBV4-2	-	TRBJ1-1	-	CASSLTGSMNTEAFF	TGTGCCAGCAGCCTAACAGGGTCCATGAACACTGAAGCTTTCTTT
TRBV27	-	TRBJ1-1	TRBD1	CASSLASGGWVTEAFF	TGTGCCAGCAGTTTAGCGTCAGGGGGCTGGGTGACTGAAGCTTTCTTT
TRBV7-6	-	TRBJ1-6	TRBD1	CASSIDRAPVNSPLHF	TGTGCCAGCAGTATTGACAGGGCCCCTGTTAATTCACCCCTCCACTTT
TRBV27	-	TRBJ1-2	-	CASSVQGGNYGYTF	TGTGCCAGCAGTGTACAGGGCGGAAACTATGGCTACACCTTC
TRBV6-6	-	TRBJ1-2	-	CASSMTGPYGYTF	TGTGCCAGCTCGATGACAGGCCCATATGGCTACACCTTC
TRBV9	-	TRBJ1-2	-	CASKAGAAGYGYTF	TGTGCCAGCAAGGCGGGGGCGGCCGGTTATGGCTACACCTTC
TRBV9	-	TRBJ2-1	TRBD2	CASSVGVSGGHWNEQFF	TGTGCCAGCAGCGTAGGGGTTAGCGGGGGCCACTGGAATGAGCAGTTCTTC
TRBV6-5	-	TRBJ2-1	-	CASSYRAGLYGEQFF	TGTGCCAGCAGTTACCGGGCAGGGTTGTACGGTGAGCAGTTCTTC
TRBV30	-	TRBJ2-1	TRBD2	CAWEGRGLSASGPYNEQFF	TGTGCCTGGGAGGGGCGGGGGCTATCGGCTAGCGGGCCCTACAATGAGCAGTTCTTC
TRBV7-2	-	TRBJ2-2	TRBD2	CASSLKTGGPGELFF	TGTGCCAGCAGCTTAAAAACGGGGGGGCCCGGGGAGCTGTTTTTT
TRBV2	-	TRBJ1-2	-	CASGYDYGYTF	TGTGCCAGCGGTTACGACTATGGCTACACCTTC
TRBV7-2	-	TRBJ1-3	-	CASSSPQGSSGNTIYF	TGTGCCAGCAGCTCCCCACAGGGTTCCTCTGGAAACACCATATATTTT
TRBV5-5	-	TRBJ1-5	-	CASSLAGTWQPQHF	TGTGCCAGCAGCTTGGCAGGGACGTGGCAGCCCCAGCATTTT
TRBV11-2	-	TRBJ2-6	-	CASSLPFSGANVLTF	TGTGCCAGCAGCCTCCCATTCTCTGGGGCCAACGTCCTGACTTTC
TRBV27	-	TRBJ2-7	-	CASSPSSDGYEQYF	TGTGCCAGCAGTCCATCCTCGGACGGCTACGAGCAGTACTTC
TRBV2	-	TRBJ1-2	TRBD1	CASRVTGTATGNGYTF	TGTGCCAGCCGAGTAACCGGGACAGCTACCGGGAATGGCTACACCTTC
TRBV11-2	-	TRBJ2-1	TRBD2	CASSLDWQERGSYNEQFF	TGTGCCAGCAGCTTAGATTGGCAGGAGCGGGGGTCCTACAATGAGCAGTTCTTC
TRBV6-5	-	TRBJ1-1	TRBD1	CASSQTGLGTEAFF	TGTGCCAGCAGCCAGACAGGGCTGGGCACTGAAGCTTTCTTT
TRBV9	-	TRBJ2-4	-	CASSPAPTENIQYF	TGTGCCAGCAGCCCTGCCCCCACGGAAAACATTCAGTACTTC
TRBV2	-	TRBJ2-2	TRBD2	CASSDAGANTGELFF	TGTGCCAGCAGTGATGCGGGGGCGAACACCGGGGAGCTGTTTTTT
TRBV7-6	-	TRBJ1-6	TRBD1	CASSQTGANSPLHF	TGTGCCAGCAGCCAGACAGGGGCTAATTCACCCCTCCACTTT
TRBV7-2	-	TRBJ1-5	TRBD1	CASSSHLRGQQPQHF	TGTGCCAGCAGCTCCCACCTCCGGGGACAGCAGCCCCAGCATTTT
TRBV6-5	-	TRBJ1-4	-	CASSSLSTGTLEKLFF	TGTGCCAGCAGTTCCCTCTCAACCGGGACGTTAGAAAAACTGTTTTTT
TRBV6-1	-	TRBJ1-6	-	CASSERASSYNSPLHF	TGTGCCAGCAGTGAACGAGCTAGCTCCTATAATTCACCCCTCCACTTT
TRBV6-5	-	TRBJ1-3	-	CASSRGSGNTIYF	TGTGCCAGCAGTCGCGGCTCTGGAAACACCATATATTTT
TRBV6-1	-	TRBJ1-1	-	CASQYRGRMNTEAFF	TGTGCCAGCCAATACCGAGGACGAATGAACACTGAAGCTTTCTTT
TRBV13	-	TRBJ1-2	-	CASSLGKTLGAGPSKGGYTF	TGTGCCAGCAGCTTGGGGAAAACGTTGGGGGCCGGCCCGTCTAAAGGTGGCTACACCTTC
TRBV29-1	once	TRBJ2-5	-	CSVEWETQYF	TGCAGCGTTGAATGGGAGACCCAGTACTTC
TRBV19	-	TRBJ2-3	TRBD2	CASSLIAGAITDTQYF	TGTGCCAGTAGTTTAATAGCGGGGGCCATCACAGATACGCAGTATTTT
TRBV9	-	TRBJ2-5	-	CASSVGGASQETQYF	TGTGCCAGCAGCGTTGGGGGGGCGAGTCAAGAGACCCAGTACTTC
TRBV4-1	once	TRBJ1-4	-	CASSQPDRASNEKLFF	TGCGCCAGCAGCCAACCCGACCGGGCCTCTAATGAAAAACTGTTTTTT
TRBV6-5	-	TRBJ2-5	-	CASSYSETQYF	TGTGCCAGCAGTTACTCGGAGACCCAGTACTTC
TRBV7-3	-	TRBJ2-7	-	CASSLAGFHEQYF	TGTGCCAGCAGCTTGGCAGGGTTCCACGAGCAGTACTTC
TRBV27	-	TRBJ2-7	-	CASSFSPPEQYF	TGTGCCAGCAGTTTCTCCCCTCCCGAGCAGTACTTC
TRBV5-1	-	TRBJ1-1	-	CASSSTGSTEAFF	TGCGCCAGCAGCTCAACAGGGAGCACTGAAGCTTTCTTT
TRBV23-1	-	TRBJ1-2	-	CASSQSLTADYGYTF	TGCGCCAGCAGTCAATCTCTTACGGCAGACTATGGCTACACCTTC
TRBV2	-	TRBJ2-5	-	CASSVQETQYF	TGTGCCAGCAGTGTCCAAGAGACCCAGTACTTC
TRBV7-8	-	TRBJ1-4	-	CASSGLGSVEKLFF	TGTGCCAGCAGTGGTCTAGGGAGCGTTGAAAAACTGTTTTTT
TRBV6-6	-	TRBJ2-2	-	CASDRNTGELFF	TGTGCCAGCGACAGGAACACCGGGGAGCTGTTTTTT
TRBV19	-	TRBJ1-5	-	CASNRGRGPGNQPQHF	TGTGCCAGTAATAGGGGGAGAGGGCCTGGCAATCAGCCCCAGCATTTT
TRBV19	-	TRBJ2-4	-	CASSIVTEGGGRGAKNIQYF	TGTGCCAGTAGTATAGTCACGGAGGGTGGGGGGAGAGGAGCCAAAAACATTCAGTACTTC
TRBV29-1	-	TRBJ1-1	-	CSVVPLMNTEAFF	TGCAGCGTTGTCCCTCTAATGAACACTGAAGCTTTCTTT
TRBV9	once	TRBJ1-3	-	CASSVSGGVSGNTIYF	TGTGCCAGCAGCGTATCAGGAGGCGTCTCTGGAAACACCATATATTTT
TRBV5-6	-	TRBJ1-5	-	CASSLAMRGAYQPQHF	TGTGCCAGCAGCTTGGCCATGCGCGGAGCGTATCAGCCCCAGCATTTT
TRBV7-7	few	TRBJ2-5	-	CASSGAGTQETQYF	TGTGCCAGCAGCGGGGCCGGGACACAGGAGACCCAGTACTTC
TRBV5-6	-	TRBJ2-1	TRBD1	CASSLGPGQGGNEQFF	TGTGCCAGCAGCCTGGGCCCGGGACAGGGGGGGAATGAGCAGTTCTTC
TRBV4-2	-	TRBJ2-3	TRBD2	CASSHGPTLAGAGGRTDTQYF	TGTGCCAGCAGCCATGGACCAACTCTAGCGGGAGCGGGGGGACGCACAGATACGCAGTATTTT
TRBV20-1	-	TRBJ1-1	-	CSARSGTEAFF	TGCAGTGCTAGATCTGGCACTGAAGCTTTCTTT
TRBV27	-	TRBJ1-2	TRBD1	CASSPRGGYGYTF	TGTGCCAGCAGTCCCAGGGGGGGCTATGGCTACACCTTC
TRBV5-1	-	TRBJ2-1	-	CASSQDSSSYNEQFF	TGCGCCAGCAGCCAAGACAGCAGCTCCTACAATGAGCAGTTCTTC
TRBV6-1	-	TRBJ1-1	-	CASGFRVHTEAFF	TGTGCCAGCGGCTTCCGGGTTCACACTGAAGCTTTCTTT
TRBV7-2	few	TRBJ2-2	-	CASSWDSLNTGELFF	TGTGCCAGCAGCTGGGACTCGTTGAACACCGGGGAGCTGTTTTTT
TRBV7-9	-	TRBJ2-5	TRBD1	CASSFGQGFSLFGEETQYF	TGTGCCAGCAGCTTCGGACAGGGCTTCTCTCTTTTTGGGGAAGAGACCCAGTACTTC
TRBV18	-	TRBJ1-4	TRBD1	CASSPSTGVAEKLFF	TGTGCCAGCTCACCCTCGACAGGGGTGGCTGAAAAACTGTTTTTT
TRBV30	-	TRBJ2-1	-	CAWSVNNEQFF	TGTGCCTGGAGTGTAAACAATGAGCAGTTCTTC